This is a list of T cell receptor beta chains from one sample in a study of cytomegalovirus exposure and HLA in healthy donors. TCRdb's table, derived via immunoSEQ multiplex PCR, lists solely in-frame clones and lacks some. The sample gives about 140,000 clones, around 80% of which show up once; 0.95% to 1.5% is in the top ten. The source material was PBMCs. The receptor source for this set is a female donor in good health and CMV-seronegative. The CDR3 runs from the conserved cysteine through the conserved F or W. D genes are given only for firm matches.

V: TRBV5-1; D: NA; CDR3: CASSLFRQAAEAFF
V: TRBV6-5; D: NA; CDR3: CASSPRNRVINEQFF
V: TRBV19; D: TRBD2; CDR3: CASSRGLAGVYEQYF
V: TRBV5-1; D: TRBD1; CDR3: CASSLNRGEEKLFF
V: TRBV7-9; D: TRBD1; CDR3: CASSPRQGNSYEQYF
V: TRBV5-1; D: TRBD2; CDR3: CASSRAGGSYNEQFF
V: TRBV6-1; D: TRBD1; CDR3: CASSKDRAYEQYF
V: TRBV10-2; D: NA; CDR3: CASSESAAGTGNTIYF
V: TRBV6-5; D: TRBD1; CDR3: CASTISPDRAYEQYF
V: TRBV28; D: NA; CDR3: CASSFHIDGHRFEAFF
V: TRBV5-1; D: NA; CDR3: CASSLEGLIYEQYF
V: TRBV6-5; D: NA; CDR3: CASSYEAPAGYEQYF
V: TRBV6-5; D: TRBD2; CDR3: CASSPPGGNYEQYF
V: TRBV30; D: TRBD1; CDR3: CAWSGTGLTDTQYF
V: TRBV6-5; D: NA; CDR3: CASSLALGSYNEQFF
V: TRBV7-9; D: NA; CDR3: CASSSSSGELFF
V: TRBV9; D: NA; CDR3: CASSSPEPGEETQYF
V: TRBV7-9; D: TRBD2; CDR3: CASSRTSGRALVTDTQYF
V: TRBV12-5; D: NA; CDR3: CASGSLSGADTNQPQHF
V: TRBV27; D: NA; CDR3: CASSLARANNEQFF
V: TRBV2; D: TRBD1; CDR3: CASSEATGVSYEQYF
V: TRBV4-1; D: TRBD2; CDR3: CASSTRLAEMANTGELFF
V: TRBV25-1; D: TRBD1; CDR3: CASSPSDRGNTEAFF
V: TRBV7-2; D: NA; CDR3: CASSLDGGQETQYF
V: TRBV19; D: NA; CDR3: CASSIDRSSSGYEQYF
V: TRBV2; D: NA; CDR3: CASSVQGSPQETQYF
V: TRBV9; D: NA; CDR3: CASSAGHRSGNTIYF
V: TRBV5-4; D: TRBD1; CDR3: CASRAGQGIETQYF
V: TRBV7-9; D: NA; CDR3: CASSSQEPGANVLTF
V: TRBV5-4; D: TRBD2; CDR3: CASSLGGGISGTANTGELFF
V: TRBV2; D: TRBD2; CDR3: CASSDGTSGRSEQYF
V: TRBV14; D: TRBD1; CDR3: CASSQGRGRTDTQYF
V: TRBV6-5; D: NA; CDR3: CASSYSRDNQPQHF
V: TRBV5-1; D: TRBD1; CDR3: CASSPRGTGNTGELFF
V: TRBV5-4; D: TRBD1; CDR3: CASSLGDRGDEQYF
V: TRBV28; D: TRBD1; CDR3: CASSLLAGGGHTQYF
V: TRBV6-6; D: TRBD1; CDR3: CASSWDRSNQPQHF
V: TRBV9; D: NA; CDR3: CASSVAQGTNEKLFF
V: TRBV25-1; D: NA; CDR3: CASSEPRTANTEAFF
V: TRBV2; D: NA; CDR3: CASSTGSFLEGANVLTF
V: TRBV6-6; D: TRBD2; CDR3: CASSYWASGVNEQFF
V: TRBV7-9; D: TRBD2; CDR3: CASSSGSTGTSGTGETQYF
V: TRBV6-1; D: NA; CDR3: CASSDPTAQDGTLLYEQYF
V: TRBV6-5; D: TRBD2; CDR3: CASSSRVPGGIYEQCF
V: TRBV28; D: TRBD1; CDR3: CASSHRDSRSGNTIYF